Following are 17 T cell receptor beta chains from one sample sequenced in a study of blood T cell repertoires in COVID-19. Generated by immunoSEQ multiplex PCR, the TCRdb table keeps only in-frame clones and is missing some. The data hold approximately 76,000 clones, with around 83% observed a single time. The sequencing input was peripheral blood. The receptors here all came from a woman in her fifties or sixties with acute or convalescent COVID-19.

This chain connects TRBV2 to TRBJ1-1; possible D gene TRBD1, 6 bases. Germline V gene lookup returns CDR1 SNHLY and CDR2 FYNNEI. The CDR3 is made up of 14 amino acids. With 6 bases removed from V and 3 bases from J, the gap between germline ends came to 14 bases. For the CDR3, the DNA is TGTGCCAGCAGGACTACAGGGATGGACACTGAAGCTTTCTTT. Protein product: CASRTTGMDTEAFF. The whole variable domain, filled in from reference TRBV2 and TRBJ1-1, reads EPEVTQTPSHQVTQMGQEVILRCVPISNHLYFYWYRQILGQKVEFLVSFYNNEISEKSEIFDDQFSVERPDGSNFTLKIRSTKLEDSAMYFCASRTTGMDTEAFFGQGTRLTVV.

A single count supports this clone. V and J are TRBV9 and TRBJ2-6, with 9 bases that match TRBD1. Germline CDR1 and CDR2: SGDLS and YYNGEE. The CDR3 covers 17 residues. V trimming: 5 bases; J trimming: 0 bases; junction bases outside the gene matches: 6. The CDR3 is CASRRDRANSGANVLTF. The CDR3, as DNA: TGTGCCAGCAGGAGGGACAGGGCCAACTCTGGGGCCAACGTCCTGACTTTC.

The chain is built from TRBV5-5 and TRBJ1-4, with D maybe TRBD1 (5 bases). CDR1 SGHKS and CDR2 YYEKEE come from the germline V gene (reference sequence). The CDR3 loop spans 16 amino acids. V was shortened by 0 bases and J by 5 bases, with 14 bases between the two germline ends. The DNA of the CDR3 is TGTGCCAGCAGCTTGGCGTCCCAGGGCGGAAATGAAAAACTGTTTTTT. This translates into CASSLASQGGNEKLFF.

The rearrangement links TRBV7-2 to TRBJ2-3; D is unresolved. The CDR3 totals 15 residues. V lost 4 bases to trimming and J lost 0 bases, with 11 bases between them. Germline loops: CDR1 SGHTA, CDR2 FQGNSA. CDR3 loop: CASSSALGSTDTQYF. The CDR3 DNA reads as TGTGCCAGCAGCTCCGCTTTGGGCAGCACAGATACGCAGTATTTT. Full variable domain (missing parts from reference TRBV7-2 and TRBJ2-3): GAGVSQSPSNKVTEKGKDVELRCDPISGHTALYWYRQSLGQGLEFLIYFQGNSAPDKSGLPSDRFSAERTGGSVSTLTIQRTQQEDSAVYLCASSSALGSTDTQYFGPGTRLTVL.

Only a few counts were recorded for this clone. This chain links TRBV2 with TRBJ1-2, with 7 positions matching TRBD1. Germline-derived CDR1 and CDR2 are SNHLY and FYNNEI. This CDR3 has 15 amino acids. V was pared by 5 bases and J by 8 bases, with 14 bases of the junction left unmatched. For the CDR3, the DNA is TGTGCCAGCAGTCAAGAACAGGGGACCCCTTTCGGCTACACCTTC. Its translation: CASSQEQGTPFGYTF.

The CDR3 region has the DNA TGTGCCAGCAGTGAACCTCGGGTGTCTAGCACAGATACGCAGTATTTT. This gives the protein CASSEPRVSSTDTQYF. The rearrangement links TRBV6-1 to TRBJ2-3; D unclear. Germline V CDR1 and CDR2: MNHNS, SASEGT. V was shortened by 2 bases and J by 0 bases, with 12 bases between the two germline ends. The CDR3 totals 16 residues.

The chain carries TRBV19 and TRBJ2-3; 7 nucleotides agree with TRBD1. Trimming cost V 9 bases and J 3 bases; bases outside gene matches: 9. Germline V lookup: CDR1 LNHDA, CDR2 SQIVND (reference sequence). CDR3 length equals 14 residues. CDR3 sequence (DNA): TGTGCCAGCGCGAACAGGGGAAGGACAGATACGCAGTATTTT. This translates into CASANRGRTDTQYF.

The rearrangement uses TRBV10-3 and TRBJ1-1; 9 positions agree with TRBD1. After removal of 5 bases from V and 14 bases from J, the junction contained 12 bases not matched to a gene. CDR1 and CDR2 (germline): ENHRY, SYGVKD. The CDR3 length is 13 residues. CDR3 protein: CAISFGDRDRRFF. DNA of the CDR3: TGTGCCATCAGTTTCGGGGACAGGGATCGCCGGTTCTTT.

The chain uses TRBV7-2 and TRBJ2-7; D is uncertain. CDR1 SGHTA and CDR2 FQGNSA come from the germline V gene. The CDR3 contains 11 residues. V lost 5 bases to trimming and J lost 7 bases, with 9 bases between them. CDR3 in amino acids: CASSPRREQYF. In DNA, the CDR3 is TGTGCCAGCAGCCCGCGGAGAGAGCAGTACTTC.

The CDR3: CASSLGLAGKADTQYF. The CDR3 nucleotides read TGTGCCAGCAGCTTGGGGCTAGCGGGGAAAGCAGATACGCAGTATTTT. The V and J genes are TRBV5-5 and TRBJ2-3; 9 bases map to TRBD2. CDR1 is SGHKS, CDR2 YYEKEE, per germline (reference sequence). J lost 4 bases, V lost 0 bases, and 6 bases had no gene match. The CDR3 covers 16 residues. Drawing the rest from reference TRBV5-5 and TRBJ2-3, the complete variable domain is DAGVTQSPTHLIKTRGQQVTLRCSPISGHKSVSWYQQVLGQGPQFIFQYYEKEERGRGNFPDRFSARQFPNYSSELNVNALLLGDSALYLCASSLGLAGKADTQYFGPGTRLTVL.

The J gene is TRBJ1-4, the V gene TRBV19; 9 bases fit TRBD1. The trim removed 5 bases at V and 6 bases at J, leaving 7 bases unmatched. Germline values: CDR1 LNHDA, CDR2 SQIVND (reference sequence). The CDR3 covers 15 residues. The CDR3 region has the DNA TGTGCCAGTAGTGCCCGGACAGGGGTACATGAAAAACTGTTTTTT. Translated, it gives CASSARTGVHEKLFF.

The chain has TRBV4-1 and TRBJ1-5, with TRBD1 matching 7 bases. Losses at the gene ends were 1 base for V and 4 bases for J; bases not matched to a gene: 4. This CDR3 contains 15 residues. The V gene's germline CDR1 is MGHRA and CDR2 YSYEKL. The CDR3 sequence: CASSQAETGNQPQHF. In nucleotides, the CDR3 is TGCGCCAGCAGCCAAGCTGAGACAGGGAATCAGCCCCAGCATTTT.

The chain carries TRBV3-1 (or the pseudogene TRBV3-2) and TRBJ2-7; D remains ambiguous. CDR3 length equals 13 residues. Trimming cost V 1 base and J 3 bases, with 7 bases left between them. Germline-derived CDR1 and CDR2 are LGHDT and YNNKEL (reference sequence). This CDR3 is CASSQGHNYEQYF. As DNA, the CDR3 is TGTGCCAGCAGCCAAGGACACAACTACGAGCAGTACTTC.

The sample holds a few counts of this clone. CDR3 bases: TGTGCCAGCAGCCAAGGGACAGGGGCAGACTACGAGCAGTACTTC. As protein: CASSQGTGADYEQYF. J is TRBJ2-7 and V is TRBV11-3; 10 nucleotides align to TRBD1. The CDR3 has 15 amino acids. V gave up 5 bases and J gave up 3 bases; unmatched junction bases: 7. Germline V gene lookup returns CDR1 SGHNT and CDR2 YENEEA. Together with reference TRBV11-3 and TRBJ2-7, the CDR3 gives the full variable domain: EAGVVQSPRYKIIEKKQPVAFWCNPISGHNTLYWYLQNLGQGPELLIRYENEEAVDDSQLPKDRFSAERLKGVDSTLKIQPAELGDSAVYLCASSQGTGADYEQYFGPGTRLTVT.

The J gene is TRBJ1-1, the V gene TRBV30, with D possibly being TRBD1 (5 bases). Germline V gene data show CDR1 as GTSNPN and CDR2 as SVGIG (reference sequence). This CDR3 contains 12 residues. Trimming pared 3 bases from V and 7 bases from J, leaving 12 bases between. The CDR3 DNA sequence: TGTGCCTGGAGGGCACAGGCCTATGAAGCTTTCTTT. It codes for CAWRAQAYEAFF.

In this sample, this clone turned up once. The rearrangement uses TRBV7-9 and TRBJ1-1, with D possibly matching TRBD1 (5 bases). The germline CDR1 and CDR2 sequences are SEHNR and FQNEAQ (reference sequence). The V and J ends lost 5 bases and 3 bases respectively, with 7 bases between them. The CDR3 is made up of 12 amino acids. The CDR3 DNA sequence: TGTGCCAGCAGCGGGGCGGACACTGAAGCTTTCTTT. This codes for CASSGADTEAFF. Supplemented by reference TRBV7-9 and TRBJ1-1, the full variable domain reads DTGVSQNPRHKITKRGQNVTFRCDPISEHNRLYWYRQTLGQGPEFLTYFQNEAQLEKSRLLSDRFSAERPKGSFSTLEIQRTEQGDSAMYLCASSGADTEAFFGQGTRLTVV.

This clone was seen only once. The V gene is TRBV11-2, the J gene TRBJ1-5; 8 nucleotides agree with TRBD1. Trimming at V came to 5 bases and at J to 5 bases, leaving 11 bases not matched to a gene. Germline assignment: CDR1 SGHAT and CDR2 FQNNGV. The CDR3 is 16 residues long. CDR3 sequence (DNA): TGTGCCAGCAGCGCCAATTACGGACAGGGCGATCAGCCCCAGCATTTT. Its protein is CASSANYGQGDQPQHF.